The entry below gives a single TCR beta chain sequence along with its context. This clone showed up just a few times. The antigen it recognizes is unknown. Per-nucleotide qualities are absent, and no much larger clonotype sits a single base away. This sample's time point label indicates: about 28 days (+/-7) after the second vaccine dose. Read against the paper, the sample's treatment or condition label means: meningococcal conjugate vaccine given as trial control. Samples from vaccinated people were obtained from the UK trials COV001 and COV002, which included a single-blind randomized controlled phase 2/3 trial of AZD1222 (ChAdOx1 nCoV-19) in healthy adults. For TCRbeta chain sequencing, PBMC samples were collected from trial participants at day 0 and at day 28 after the second dose. The germline ends are 5 bases apart after V is trimmed by 3 bases and J by 6 bases. Reading from cysteine to phenylalanine, the CDR3 counts 12 amino acids. Only CDR3 DNA is held: 36 bases, read in frame from base 1. CDR1 and CDR2 were assigned from the germline V gene as KGHDR and SFDVKD.

The data originate from a study of T cell responses to AZD1222 COVID-19 vaccine (dated by TCRdb to the early 2020s). Background for the entire study: A total of just over 230 trial participants underwent TCR sequencing, of whom around 200 received two doses of AZD1222 and some 26 received two doses of the MenACWY control vaccine. Trial participants were enrolled into age subgroups of 18-55, 56-69 and 70-plus years, which contained approximately 150, 28 and 58 TCR-sequenced participants, respectively.

The study at large found these results: No day 14 peak-response samples were available, so repertoires were characterized only after the peak T cell response. In the small 56-69-year group, the increase in depth fell short of significance, most likely because of low power. CD4 TCRs associated with the vaccine covered the entire spike protein, and the dominant responses were in regions 160-218 and 743-854. Conclusions about previously exposed vaccinees are limited because only a handful of AZD1222 recipients were SARS-CoV-2 seropositive at baseline. Participants were mostly white British, with more females than males. The authors suggested clonal diversity may have been underestimated. A significant rise in spike-specific TCR breadth and depth was observed after two AZD1222 doses relative to day 0 and relative to MenACWY recipients. Reportedly, almost half of the unique spike-specific TCRs recognized epitopes lying outside the regions that are mutated in the B.1.351 and B.1.1.7 variants.

The CDR3 regions of human TCRbeta chains were analyzed by immunosequencing. The authors' analysis ran thus. TCRs in the repertoires were compared against a reference library of SARS-CoV-2-specific TCRs that had been generated with the MIRA antigen-specificity platform. Breadth was defined as the fraction of unique TCRs that were SARS-CoV-2-associated, and depth was defined as the fraction of total T cells that were SARS-CoV-2-associated. Using the MIRA data, each spike-specific TCR was mapped to the spike region that the TCR reacts to and placed in a CD4 or CD8 class. Log10-transformed breadth and depth values were compared by one-way ANOVA with Sidak's multiple comparisons tests. Entries here come from immuneACCESS through TCRdb and include only in-frame sequences with V and J called. Some clones fail to appear in such tables; in the studies checked, an unresolved V gene covers under half of the shortfall, and the cause of the remainder is unknown. Clone size and the V and J calls come from that table; the DNA yielded D and trimming. For this sample there are 110,000 or so clones; roughly 90% appear just once. The ten largest account for 4% to 4.5% of the sample.

Recombination connected TRBV24-1 to TRBJ1-5; there is no confident call for the D gene. The source was peripheral blood, collected 28 days after the second dose of the MenACWY control vaccine. The clonotype comes from an adult who received the MenACWY meningococcal vaccine as a control. The CDR3 protein sequence reads: CATSDTGQPQHF. The sequence in DNA is TGTGCCACCAGTGATACCGGTCAGCCCCAGCATTTT.